The text below deals with one TCR beta chain. This sample is drawn from a study of blood T cell repertoires in COVID-19. At the level of the study: T cells, B-cell-depleted T cells, or PBMCs supplied cDNA or gDNA.

The authors' processing: Amplification of reference gene primers was used by the study to estimate nucleated cell counts. Produced via immunoSEQ multiplex PCR; TCRdb's table is partial and in-frame only. Clone size and the V and J calls come from that table; the DNA yielded D and trimming. The sample has around 140,000 clones, 85% to 90% seen once; the top ten hold roughly 18%. The receptor was derived from a man aged 45-65 years with active or convalescent COVID-19. Sequences were obtained from peripheral blood.

CDR3 in amino acids: CATSRSGRHEQYF. The CDR3 DNA sequence: TGTGCCACCAGCCGGAGCGGGAGACACGAGCAGTACTTC. The chain carries TRBV24-1 and TRBJ2-7; 8 nucleotides match TRBD2. V lost 7 bases to trimming and J lost 5 bases; unmatched junction nucleotides: 6. Germline CDR1 KGHDR, CDR2 SFDVKD. The CDR3 has 13 amino acids.